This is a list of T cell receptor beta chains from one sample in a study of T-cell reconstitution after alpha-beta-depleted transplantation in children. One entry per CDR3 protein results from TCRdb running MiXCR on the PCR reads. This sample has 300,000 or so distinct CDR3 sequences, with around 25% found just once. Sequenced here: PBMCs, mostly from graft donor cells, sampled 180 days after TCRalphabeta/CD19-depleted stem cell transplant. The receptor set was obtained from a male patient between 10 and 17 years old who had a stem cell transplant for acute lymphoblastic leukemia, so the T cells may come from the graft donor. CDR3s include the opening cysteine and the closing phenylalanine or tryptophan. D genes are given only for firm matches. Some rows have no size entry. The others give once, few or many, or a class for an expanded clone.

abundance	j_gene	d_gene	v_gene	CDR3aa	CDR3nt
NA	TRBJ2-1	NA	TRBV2	CASSAYRASSYNEQFF	TGTGCCAGCAGTGCTTACAGGGCGTCCTCCTACAATGAGCAGTTCTTC
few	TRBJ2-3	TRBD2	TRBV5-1	CASNFLAGVPDTQYF	TGCGCCAGCAACTTTCTAGCGGGAGTACCAGATACGCAGTATTTT
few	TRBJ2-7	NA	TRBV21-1	CASSKKGNRQGASYEQYF	TGTGCCAGCAGCAAAAAGGGGAATAGACAGGGGGCTTCCTACGAGCAGTACTTC
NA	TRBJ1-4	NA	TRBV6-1	CASSPPPRYEKLFF	TGTGCCAGCAGTCCACCCCCGAGATACGAAAAACTGTTTTTT
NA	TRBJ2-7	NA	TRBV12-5	CASGLGRGYEQYF	TGTGCTAGTGGCCTCGGACGGGGCTACGAGCAGTACTTC
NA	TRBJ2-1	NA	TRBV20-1	CSAGQYNEQFF	TGCAGTGCTGGGCAATACAATGAGCAGTTCTTC
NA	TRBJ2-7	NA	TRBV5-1	CASSLARLSLRSYEQYF	TGCGCCAGCAGCTTGGCTCGACTGAGTTTGAGGTCCTACGAGCAGTACTTC
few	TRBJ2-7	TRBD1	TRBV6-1	CASSYDRAVKYEQYF	TGTGCCAGCTCGTACGACAGGGCGGTAAAGTACGAGCAGTACTTC
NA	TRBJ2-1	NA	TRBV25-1	CASSQGAYNEQFF	TGTGCCAGCAGTCAAGGGGCCTACAATGAGCAGTTCTTC
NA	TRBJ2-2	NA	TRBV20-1	CSAMPGENTGELFF	TGCAGTGCTATGCCAGGGGAAAACACCGGGGAGCTGTTTTTT
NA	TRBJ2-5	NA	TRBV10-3	CAIQGTGVQETQYF	TGTGCCATCCAGGGGACCGGGGTCCAGGAGACCCAGTACTTC
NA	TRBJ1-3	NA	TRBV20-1	CSARLPPTGHLSGNTIYF	TGCAGTGCTAGGCTCCCCCCCACGGGACACCTCTCTGGAAACACCATATATTTT
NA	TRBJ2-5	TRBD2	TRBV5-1	CASSLYRTSGTNQETQYF	TGCGCCAGCAGCTTGTATCGGACTAGCGGGACGAACCAAGAGACCCAGTACTTC
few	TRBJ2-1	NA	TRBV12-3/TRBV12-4	CASTDYNEQFF	TGTGCCTCGACGGACTACAATGAGCAGTTCTTC
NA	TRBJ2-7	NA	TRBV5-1	CASSLAEGGRHEQYF	TGCGCCAGCAGCTTGGCCGAAGGGGGTCGCCACGAGCAGTACTTC
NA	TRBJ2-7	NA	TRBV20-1	CSARITYEQYF	TGCAGTGCTAGGATCACATACGAGCAGTACTTC
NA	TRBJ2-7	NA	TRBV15	CATSRDPRGAYEQYF	TGTGCCACCAGCAGAGATCCTAGGGGCGCCTACGAGCAGTACTTC
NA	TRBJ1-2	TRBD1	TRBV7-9	CASSPLLTGNDGYTF	TGTGCCAGCAGCCCACTTTTGACAGGGAACGATGGCTACACCTTC
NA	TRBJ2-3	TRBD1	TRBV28	CASSPGTGETDTQYF	TGTGCCAGCAGTCCCGGGACAGGAGAAACAGATACGCAGTATTTT
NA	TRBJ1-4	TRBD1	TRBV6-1	CASSTRTGGKGKLFF	TGTGCCAGCAGTACACGGACAGGAGGGAAGGGAAAACTGTTTTTT
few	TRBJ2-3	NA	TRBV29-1	CSVRQGPRTDTQYF	TGCAGCGTCCGCCAGGGGCCCCGCACAGATACGCAGTATTTT
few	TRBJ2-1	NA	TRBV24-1	CATSGRGYYNEQFF	TGTGCCACCAGTGGTAGGGGCTATTACAATGAGCAGTTCTTC
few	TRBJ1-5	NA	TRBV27	CASSPGQGLFQPQHF	TGTGCCAGCAGCCCGGGGCAGGGGCTATTTCAGCCCCAGCATTTT
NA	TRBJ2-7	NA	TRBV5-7	CASSLKTGKRYEQYF	TGTGCCAGCAGCTTGAAAACGGGGAAACGGTACGAGCAGTACTTC
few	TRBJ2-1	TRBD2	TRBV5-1	CASSGGGLAGNNEQFF	TGCGCCAGCAGCGGGGGGGGACTAGCGGGAAACAATGAGCAGTTCTTC
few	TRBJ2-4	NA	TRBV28	CASNLGTLGGNIQYF	TGTGCCAGCAACCTAGGGACTCTCGGGGGAAACATTCAGTACTTC
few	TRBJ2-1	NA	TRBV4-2	CASSRDRGLISEQFF	TGTGCCAGCAGCCGTGATAGGGGGTTAATAAGTGAGCAGTTCTTC
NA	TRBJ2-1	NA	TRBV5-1	CASSWGVIPNNEQFF	TGCGCCAGCAGCTGGGGGGTGATCCCGAACAATGAGCAGTTCTTC
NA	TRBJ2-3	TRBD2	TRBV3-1	CASSSLAGGPPDTQYF	TGTGCCAGCAGCTCGTTAGCGGGAGGGCCCCCAGATACGCAGTATTTT
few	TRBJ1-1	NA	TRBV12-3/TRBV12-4	CASSLDTGIRNTEAFF	TGTGCCAGCAGTTTAGATACCGGAATAAGGAACACTGAAGCTTTCTTT
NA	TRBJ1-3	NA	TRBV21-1	CASSKERDRGSETRVGNTIYF	TGTGCCAGCAGCAAAGAACGGGACAGGGGTTCTGAAACCCGAGTTGGGAACACCATATATTTT
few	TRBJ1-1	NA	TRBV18	CASSPPGRTMNTEAFF	TGTGCCAGCTCACCACCCGGCCGGACAATGAACACTGAAGCTTTCTTT
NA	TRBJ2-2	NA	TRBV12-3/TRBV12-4	CASSLVGGQGGELFF	TGTGCCAGCAGTTTAGTCGGGGGGCAAGGCGGGGAGCTGTTTTTT
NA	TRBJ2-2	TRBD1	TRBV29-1	CSVWTGTGELFF	TGCAGCGTTTGGACAGGGACCGGGGAGCTGTTTTTT
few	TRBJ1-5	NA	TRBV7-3	CASSLRGGAGQPQHF	TGTGCCAGCAGCTTAAGAGGGGGGGCGGGTCAGCCCCAGCATTTT
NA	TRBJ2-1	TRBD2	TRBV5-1	CASSSGLAGLMPQFF	TGCGCCAGCAGCTCGGGACTAGCGGGCCTGATGCCGCAGTTCTTC
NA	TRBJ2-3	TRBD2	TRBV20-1	CSARDGRGPDTQYF	TGCAGTGCTAGAGATGGGAGGGGCCCAGATACGCAGTATTTT
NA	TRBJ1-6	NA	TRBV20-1	CSARESGRGFNSPLHF	TGCAGTGCTAGAGAATCGGGGCGCGGGTTTAATTCACCCCTCCACTTT
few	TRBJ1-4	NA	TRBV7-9	CASSSPGGWEKLFF	TGTGCCAGCAGCTCCCCGGGGGGTTGGGAAAAACTGTTTTTT
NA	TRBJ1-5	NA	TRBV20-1	CSASASGMGQPQHF	TGCAGTGCCTCCGCGTCAGGGATGGGTCAGCCCCAGCATTTT
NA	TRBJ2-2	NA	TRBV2	CASRTPGTRTGELFF	TGTGCCAGCAGAACTCCCGGGACCCGCACCGGGGAGCTGTTTTTT
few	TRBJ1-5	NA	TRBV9	CASSRREGSNQPQHF	TGTGCCAGCAGCCGGAGGGAAGGGAGCAATCAGCCCCAGCATTTT
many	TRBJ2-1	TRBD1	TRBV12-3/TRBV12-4	CASSPGQVYNEQFF	TGTGCCAGCAGTCCGGGACAGGTATACAATGAGCAGTTCTTC
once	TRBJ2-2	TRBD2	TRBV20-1	CSARPGLENTGELFF	TGCAGTGCTAGGCCGGGACTAGAGAACACCGGGGAGCTGTTTTTT
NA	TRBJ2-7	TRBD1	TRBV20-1	CSARDRGRIRSEQYF	TGCAGTGCCCGGGACAGGGGGCGCATAAGGTCCGAGCAGTACTTC
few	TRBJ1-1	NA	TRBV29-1	CSVELRDRGAFF	TGCAGCGTTGAACTACGGGACCGTGGTGCTTTCTTT
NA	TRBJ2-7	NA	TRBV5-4	CASSLRGSFHEQYF	TGTGCCAGCAGCTTAAGGGGGAGTTTCCACGAGCAGTACTTC
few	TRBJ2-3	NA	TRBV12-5	CASGPGTTRTDTQYF	TGTGCTAGTGGGCCCGGGACAACCCGCACAGATACGCAGTATTTT
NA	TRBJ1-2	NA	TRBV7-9	CASSSGTVYGYTF	TGTGCCAGCAGTTCCGGGACCGTTTATGGCTACACCTTC
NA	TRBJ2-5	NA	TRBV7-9	CASIRWAQETQYF	TGTGCCAGCATCCGCTGGGCCCAAGAGACCCAGTACTTC
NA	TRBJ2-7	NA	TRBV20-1	CSARGLGYYEQYF	TGCAGTGCTAGGGGGCTGGGGTACTACGAGCAGTACTTC
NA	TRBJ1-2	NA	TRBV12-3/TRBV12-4	CASSLATQSYGYTF	TGTGCCAGCAGTTTAGCCACCCAGTCCTATGGCTACACCTTC